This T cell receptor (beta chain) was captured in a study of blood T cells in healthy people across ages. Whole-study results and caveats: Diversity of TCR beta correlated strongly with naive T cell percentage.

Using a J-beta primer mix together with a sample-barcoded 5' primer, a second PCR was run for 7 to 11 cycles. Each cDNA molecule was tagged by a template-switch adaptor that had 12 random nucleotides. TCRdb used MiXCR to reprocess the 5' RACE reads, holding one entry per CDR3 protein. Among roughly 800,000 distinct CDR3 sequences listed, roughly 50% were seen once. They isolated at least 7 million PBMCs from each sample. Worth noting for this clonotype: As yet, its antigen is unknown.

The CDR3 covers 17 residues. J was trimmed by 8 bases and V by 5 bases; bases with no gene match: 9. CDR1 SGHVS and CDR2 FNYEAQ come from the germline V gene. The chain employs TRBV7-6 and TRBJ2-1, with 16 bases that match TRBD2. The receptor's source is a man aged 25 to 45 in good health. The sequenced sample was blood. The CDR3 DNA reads TGTGCCAGCAGCATGGGACTAGCGGGAGGGCCATTGGATGAGCAGTTCTTC. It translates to CASSMGLAGGPLDEQFF.